This T cell receptor (beta chain) was captured by sequencing in a study of cytotoxic CD8 clonotypes in ibrutinib-treated CLL. Study background: Results showed 24 partial and 2 complete responses; following median 68 months, approximately 15 remained remitted, roughly 12 advanced.

As for this clone: Antigen specificity is unknown.

Only in-frame clones appear in the TCRdb table, and some are missing; sequencing was by immunoSEQ multiplex PCR. The sample gives around 250,000 clones, 60% to 75% of which show up once; 15% is in the top ten. Study-wide results and limits: Clonality went higher at ibrutinib response and then dropped back toward baseline at progression.

Extraction of 1.5 to 2.5 micrograms of genomic DNA from cryopreserved PBMCs supplied material for TCR beta libraries. Trimming removed 11 bases at V and 2 bases at J, with 12 bases between. From germline, CDR1 is MDHEN and CDR2 SYDVKM. This CDR3 has 12 residues. J is TRBJ1-2 and V is TRBV28, with a weak D call TRBD1 (6 bases). Source: PBMCs, taken after 24 months of ibrutinib treatment. This TCR was recovered from a human donor with chronic lymphocytic leukemia. The CDR3 protein is CALHQGNYGYTF. CDR3 nucleotides: TGTGCCCTACATCAGGGGAACTATGGCTACACCTTC.